The rows below give T cell receptor beta chains drawn from one sample of a study of Graves' ophthalmopathy and Graves' hyperthyroidism. A single record per CDR3 protein comes from TCRdb applying MiXCR to the multiplex PCR reads. This table has approximately 540,000 distinct CDR3 sequences, roughly 40% appearing once. Sequenced: peripheral blood or thyroid tissue (not recorded which). Receptor source: an adult man with Graves' hyperthyroidism. CDR3s include the opening cysteine and the closing phenylalanine or tryptophan. The D gene is left open where the match is weak. For some rows the clone size is stated as once, few or many, or as a class when expanded; others skip it.

cdr3_nt,cdr3_aa,v_call,d_call,j_call,clone_size
TGCAGCGTTGTGAGACAGGGACCGAACACTGAAGCTTTCTTT,CSVVRQGPNTEAFF,TRBV29-1,TRBD1,TRBJ1-1,many
TGTGCCAGCAGCCGATCCCCGGGGCAGGGTCCCGGGGAGCTGTTTTTT,CASSRSPGQGPGELFF,TRBV7-2,.,TRBJ2-2,.
TGTGCCATCAGGCGGGACCTGTCCTACGAGCAGTACTTC,CAIRRDLSYEQYF,TRBV10-3,.,TRBJ2-7,few
TGTGCCAGCAGCCAAGGGGGGCAGCGGCAGCCCCAGCATTTT,CASSQGGQRQPQHF,TRBV4-2,.,TRBJ1-5,many
TGTGCCAGCAGTGAAGTAGGCGAGCAGTACTTC,CASSEVGEQYF,TRBV6-5,.,TRBJ2-7,.
TGCGCCAGTTCGACTAGCTCCGGGGAGCTGTTTTTT,CASSTSSGELFF,TRBV10-1,TRBD2,TRBJ2-2,many
TGTGCCAGCAGACAGTCCTACGAGCAGTACTTC,CASRQSYEQYF,TRBV2,.,TRBJ2-7,many
TGTGCCAGCAGTGTCACAGTAGCTGAAGCTTTCTTT,CASSVTVAEAFF,TRBV2,.,TRBJ1-1,many
TGTGCCAGCAGCAAACGACAGGGTTTAGGCGAGACCCAGTACTTC,CASSKRQGLGETQYF,TRBV5-8,TRBD1,TRBJ2-5,many
TGTGCCACCAGTGACCGCCGAGTGACAGGGTCCTACAATGAGCAGTTCTTC,CATSDRRVTGSYNEQFF,TRBV24-1,TRBD1,TRBJ2-1,.
TGCAGCGCGACTAAGGGACCCACAAGCTACGAGCAGTACTTC,CSATKGPTSYEQYF,TRBV29-1,.,TRBJ2-7,many
TGTGCCAGCAGTGACGGGATCACAGGGATTAATCAGCCCCAGCATTTT,CASSDGITGINQPQHF,TRBV6-1,.,TRBJ1-5,once
TGCAGTGCTAGAGATCAAAGGGGGTTAACAGATACGCAGTATTTT,CSARDQRGLTDTQYF,TRBV20-1,.,TRBJ2-3,few
TGCAGTGCTGGGCAGGAGTGGAGCTCCTACAATGAGCAGTTCTTC,CSAGQEWSSYNEQFF,TRBV20-1,.,TRBJ2-1,.
TGTGCCAGCAGCCAACCCAGCGGGGGTCAAGAGACCCAGTACTTC,CASSQPSGGQETQYF,TRBV4-2,TRBD2,TRBJ2-5,many
.,CASSRDRGPTPGSCFF,TRBV12-3/TRBV12-4,.,TRBJ2-2,.
TGTGCCAGCAGCGACAGGGATTATAATTCACCCCTCCACTTT,CASSDRDYNSPLHF,TRBV7-2,TRBD1,TRBJ1-6,.
TGCGCCAGCAGCCAAATCGGACAGGGCACAGGTACGCAGTATTTT,CASSQIGQGTGTQYF,TRBV7-2,TRBD1,TRBJ2-3,.
TGTGCCAGCAGCTTAGGACCGGGAAACACTGAAGCTTTCTTT,CASSLGPGNTEAFF,TRBV7-8,.,TRBJ1-1,many
TGTGCCAGCAGAGTCGGGACGGGGTGGGAACAAGAGACCCAGTACTTC,CASRVGTGWEQETQYF,TRBV2,.,TRBJ2-5,.
TGCGCCAGCAGCGTGGTTTCCCAGGCAACTAACTATGGCTACACCTTC,CASSVVSQATNYGYTF,TRBV5-1,.,TRBJ1-2,few
TGTGCCACCAGTGATGGTGGGGAAGCTTTCTTT,CATSDGGEAFF,TRBV24-1,.,TRBJ1-1,once
TGTGCCAGCAGCTCCGAACCAGGGGACCTCTACGAGCAGTACTTC,CASSSEPGDLYEQYF,TRBV7-6,.,TRBJ2-7,.